The source of this T cell receptor beta chain is a study of CD8 T cells in Susac syndrome (dated by TCRdb to about 2019). Notes on the research overall: Repertoire sequencing was used to test whether CD8+ T cell activation and differentiation in Susac syndrome was antigen driven. The study compared CD8+ T cell repertoire clonality among about a dozen healthy donors, approximately 14 Susac syndrome patients and fewer than 19 multiple sclerosis patients.

RNA was extracted using the RNeasy kit, and roughly 0.45 to 1 ug of the RNA was reverse transcribed with random hexamers. The immunoSEQ multiplex PCR assay, covering 54 Vbeta and 13 Jbeta segments, was used to amplify TCR beta CDR3 regions. PCR amplification bias was corrected using a synthetic template baseline for primer optimization and computational correction. In the source study's methods: Reads were annotated to V, D and J genes according to IMGT and were analyzed with immunoSEQ Analyzer, with only productive sequences retained. Clonality was calculated as one minus the Shannon entropy normalized by log2 of the number of productive unique sequences. For each patient and control, public and private clones were evaluated within the 100 most prevalent clones. A clone was defined as Susac-specific if it was absent from the healthy and MS cohorts, from around 960 published viral clones and from other ImmuneACCESS disease sequences. TCRdb took the public reads, trimmed them with fastp at Q25, ran MiXCR for clone calling and kept in-frame beta chains. Each entry is one CDR3 protein sequence, shown with its most common DNA and genes. TCRdb, rather than the study authors, made the V and J calls. Counted in this sample were almost 450,000 distinct CDR3 sequences; approximately 89% of them appeared once. The biggest ten clones account for approximately 0.12% of the sample.

Peripheral blood CD8+ and CD4+ T cells from healthy donors, Susac syndrome patients and multiple sclerosis patients were profiled by high-throughput TCR beta sequencing. The multiple sclerosis controls were treatment-naive patients who had stable or active relapsing-remitting disease and met the revised McDonald criteria. Bulk CD8+ and CD4+ T cells were purified magnetically by negative isolation, whereas CD8+ TEMRA cells were enriched by FACS. Blood was drawn into EDTA tubes, processed within 24 hours, and PBMCs were isolated by density gradient centrifugation. PBMCs intended for TCR sequencing were frozen in liquid nitrogen and were later thawed in a 37 degrees C water bath. A purity of at least 90% was achieved for sorted or isolated CD4+, CD8+ and CD8+ TEMRA cells. Details on this clonotype: Its antigen specificity is not known. Qualities for individual bases were not recorded, and no much larger clone is one base off.

V lost 8 bases and J lost 1 base; the stretch between them is 12 bases long. CDR1 and CDR2 were assigned from the germline V gene as MGHRA and YSYEKL. The CDR3 has 15 amino acids, counting the end cysteine and phenylalanine. Solely the CDR3 DNA is kept, with 45 bases framed from the first base. Here is what the overall study found, with its caveats: The study acknowledged that relatively few individuals were included in the TCR sequencing and HLA analysis.

Here the chain combines TRBV4-1 and TRBJ2-6; tentative D gene TRBD1, with 5 bases matching. The source is a human donor with multiple sclerosis. Sequencing was carried out using CD8+ T cells from PBMCs. The CDR3 corresponds to CASGDRQSGANVLTF. Here is the DNA: TGCGCCAGCGGAGACCGACAGTCTGGGGCCAACGTCCTGACTTTC.